Only one count was recorded for the clone carrying this T cell receptor beta chain. A single record per CDR3 protein comes from TCRdb applying MiXCR to the 5' RACE reads. The sample includes about 270,000 distinct CDR3 sequences, 32% of them seen just once. These data come from a study of CD8 T cells in ankylosing spondylitis. Trimming pared 3 bases from V and 3 bases from J, leaving 11 bases between. The CDR3 is 15 residues long. In germline, CDR1 is MNHNS, CDR2 SASEGT. The source material was blood, either unsorted or a sorted T cell fraction (not recorded which). V gene TRBV6-1 combines with J gene TRBJ1-4; D might be TRBD1 (5 bases). This TCR derives from a male donor with ankylosing spondylitis or in good health (not recorded which). This CDR3 reads CASSDRVGANEKLFF. CDR3 in DNA: TGTGCCAGCAGTGACAGGGTGGGAGCTAATGAAAAACTGTTTTTT.